This TCR beta chain was recovered during a study of T cells in Graves' hyperthyroidism and ophthalmopathy. Disease lasting under 3 months, a NOSPECS grade of at least 4, and a Clinical Activity Score of at least 3 were features of the ophthalmopathy patients. Patients with uncontrolled infections, other autoimmune diseases, pregnancy or lactation were excluded. This sample holds PBMCs from roughly 10 ml fresh peripheral blood. This clonotype has only a few counts. Its antigen remains unknown. Study-wide points: Most expanded thyroid clonotypes above 0.001 recurred in blood.

The CDR3 regions of TCR beta were amplified from RNA transcripts. An initial round of RT-PCR targeting the TCR CDR3 relied on the HTBI primer set. TCRdb ran MiXCR on the multiplex PCR reads and lists one entry per CDR3 protein. The table lists 640,000 or so distinct CDR3 sequences, approximately 15% of them singletons. The germline CDR1 and CDR2 sequences are GTSNPN and SVGIG (reference sequence). The V end lost 5 bases, the J end lost 9 bases, and 17 bases lay between the germline ends. The CDR3 runs to 14 residues. This chain links TRBV30 with TRBJ1-6; weak D call: TRBD1 (6 bases). The source is a woman aged 18-29 years with Graves' ophthalmopathy. The material sequenced was blood. CDR3 protein: CAWGNQGWGSPLHF. The CDR3 region has the DNA TGTGCCTGGGGGAACCAGGGGTGGGGTTCACCCCTCCACTTT.